One TCR beta chain is described in this entry. The data are from a study of T cells after yellow fever vaccination. V lost 8 bases, J lost 4 bases, and 9 bases stayed unmatched. Germline V gene sequence: CDR1 SGHTA, CDR2 FQGNSA. The CDR3 runs to 14 residues. Each CDR3 protein is one row after TCRdb ran MiXCR on the 5' RACE reads. The profile shows 500,000 to 650,000 distinct CDR3 sequences, more than 9% of them singletons. The sample here was PBMCs, taken on the day of the yellow fever booster vaccination. The source of this sequence is a man aged 25-45 years who received the YFV17D yellow fever vaccine. The chain employs TRBV7-2 and TRBJ2-7; 9 nucleotides agree with TRBD2. The CDR3 loop reads CASSTSGFIYEQYF. The DNA of the CDR3 is TGTGCCAGCTCCACTAGCGGGTTTATATACGAGCAGTACTTC.